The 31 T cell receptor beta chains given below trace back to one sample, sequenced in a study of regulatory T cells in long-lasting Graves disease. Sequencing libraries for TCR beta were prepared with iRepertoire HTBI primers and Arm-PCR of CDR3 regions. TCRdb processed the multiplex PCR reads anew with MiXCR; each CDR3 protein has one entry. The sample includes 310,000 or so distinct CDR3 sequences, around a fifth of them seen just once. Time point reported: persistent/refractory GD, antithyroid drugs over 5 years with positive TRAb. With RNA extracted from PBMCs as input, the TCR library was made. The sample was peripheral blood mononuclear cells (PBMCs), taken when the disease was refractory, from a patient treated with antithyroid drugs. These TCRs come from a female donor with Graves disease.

CDR3: CASSINEGARISPLHF. DNA of the CDR3: TGTGCCAGTAGTATAAATGAGGGGGCGCGAATATCACCCCTCCACTTT. V and J are TRBV19 and TRBJ1-6; 7 nucleotides match TRBD1. Trimming removed 2 bases from V and 10 bases from J; junction bases left unmatched: 11. This CDR3 has 16 amino acids. Germline V gives CDR1 LNHDA, CDR2 SQIVND (reference sequence).

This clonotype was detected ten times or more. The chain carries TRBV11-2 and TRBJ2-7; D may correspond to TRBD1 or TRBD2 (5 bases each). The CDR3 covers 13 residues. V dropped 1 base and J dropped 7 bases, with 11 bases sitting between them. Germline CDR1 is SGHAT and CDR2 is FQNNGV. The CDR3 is CASSLAGAGEQYF. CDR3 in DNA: TGTGCCAGCAGCTTAGCCGGGGCCGGTGAGCAGTACTTC.

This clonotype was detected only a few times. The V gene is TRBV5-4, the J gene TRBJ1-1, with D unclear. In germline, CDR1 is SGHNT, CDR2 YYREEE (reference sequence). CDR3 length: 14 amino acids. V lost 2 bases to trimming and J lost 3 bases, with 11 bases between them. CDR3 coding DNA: TGTGCCAGCAGCTTAACACCTGGGGACACTGAAGCTTTCTTT. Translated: CASSLTPGDTEAFF.

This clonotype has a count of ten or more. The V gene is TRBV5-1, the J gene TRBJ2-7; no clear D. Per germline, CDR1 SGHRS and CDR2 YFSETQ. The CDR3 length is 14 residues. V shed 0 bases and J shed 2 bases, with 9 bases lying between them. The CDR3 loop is CASSLEPDPYEQYF. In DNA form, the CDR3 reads TGCGCCAGCAGCTTGGAACCGGATCCCTACGAGCAGTACTTC.

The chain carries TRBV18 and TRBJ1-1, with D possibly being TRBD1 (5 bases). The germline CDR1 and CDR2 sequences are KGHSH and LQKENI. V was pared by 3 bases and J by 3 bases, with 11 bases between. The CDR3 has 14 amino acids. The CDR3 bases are TGTGCCAGCTCACCTCCGGTGGGGCACACTGAAGCTTTCTTT. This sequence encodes CASSPPVGHTEAFF.

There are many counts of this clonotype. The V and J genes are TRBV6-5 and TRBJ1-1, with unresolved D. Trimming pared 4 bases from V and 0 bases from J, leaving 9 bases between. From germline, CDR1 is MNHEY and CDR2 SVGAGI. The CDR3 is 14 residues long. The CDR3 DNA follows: TGTGCCAGCAGTTCCCCAGGAATGAACACTGAAGCTTTCTTT. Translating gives CASSSPGMNTEAFF.

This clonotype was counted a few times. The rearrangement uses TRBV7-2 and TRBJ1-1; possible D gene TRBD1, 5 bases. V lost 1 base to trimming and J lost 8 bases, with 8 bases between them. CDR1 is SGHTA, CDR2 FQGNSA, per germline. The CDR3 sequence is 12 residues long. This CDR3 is CASSLGGGEAFF. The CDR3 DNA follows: TGTGCCAGCAGCTTAGGGGGGGGGGAAGCTTTCTTT.

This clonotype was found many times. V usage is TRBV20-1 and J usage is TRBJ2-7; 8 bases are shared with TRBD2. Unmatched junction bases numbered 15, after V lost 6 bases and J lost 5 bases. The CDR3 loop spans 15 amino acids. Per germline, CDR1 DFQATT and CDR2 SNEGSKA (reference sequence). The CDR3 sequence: CSATPARSGGHEQYF. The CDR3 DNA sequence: TGCAGTGCCACACCCGCTAGGAGCGGGGGCCACGAGCAGTACTTC.

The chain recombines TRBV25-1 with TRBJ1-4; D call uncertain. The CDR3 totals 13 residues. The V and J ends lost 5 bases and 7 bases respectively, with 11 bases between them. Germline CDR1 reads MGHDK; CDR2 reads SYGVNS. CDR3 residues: CASSLYSGEKLFF. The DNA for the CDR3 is TGTGCCAGCAGTCTGTACAGCGGTGAAAAACTGTTTTTT.

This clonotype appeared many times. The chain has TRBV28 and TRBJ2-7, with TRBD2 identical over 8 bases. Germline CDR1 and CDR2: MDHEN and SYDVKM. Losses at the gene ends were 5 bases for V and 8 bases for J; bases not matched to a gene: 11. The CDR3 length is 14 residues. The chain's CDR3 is CASSQGPGLEQQYF. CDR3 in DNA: TGTGCCAGCAGTCAAGGCCCGGGACTAGAGCAGCAGTACTTC.

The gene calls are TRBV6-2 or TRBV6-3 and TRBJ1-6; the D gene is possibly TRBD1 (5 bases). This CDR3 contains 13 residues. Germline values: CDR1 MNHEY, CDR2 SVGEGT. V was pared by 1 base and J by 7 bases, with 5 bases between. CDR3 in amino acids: CASSYWGNSPLHF. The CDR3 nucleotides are TGTGCCAGCAGTTACTGGGGGAATTCACCCCTCCACTTT.

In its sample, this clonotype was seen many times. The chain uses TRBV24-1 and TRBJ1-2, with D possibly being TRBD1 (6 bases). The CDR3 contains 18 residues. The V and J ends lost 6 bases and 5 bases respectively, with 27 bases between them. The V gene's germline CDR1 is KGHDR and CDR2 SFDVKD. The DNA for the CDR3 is TGTGCCACCAGTTTTGCGCCGAACAGGGAGGGTGGGTTATATGGCTACACCTTC. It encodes CATSFAPNREGGLYGYTF.

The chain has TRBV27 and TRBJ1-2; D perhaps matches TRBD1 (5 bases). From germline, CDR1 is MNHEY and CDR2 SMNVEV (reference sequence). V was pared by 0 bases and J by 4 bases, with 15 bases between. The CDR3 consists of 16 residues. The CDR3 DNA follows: TGTGCCAGCAGTTTATCGAAAAGGGACCCAGGCTATGGCTACACCTTC. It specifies CASSLSKRDPGYGYTF.

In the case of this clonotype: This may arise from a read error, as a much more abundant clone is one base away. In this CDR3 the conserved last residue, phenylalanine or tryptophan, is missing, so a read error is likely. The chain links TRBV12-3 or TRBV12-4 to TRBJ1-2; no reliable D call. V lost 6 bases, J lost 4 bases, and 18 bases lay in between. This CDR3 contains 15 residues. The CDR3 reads CASRSSGLGSYGYTL. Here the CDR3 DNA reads TGTGCCAGCAGATCCTCGGGCCTAGGGAGCTATGGCTACACCCTC.

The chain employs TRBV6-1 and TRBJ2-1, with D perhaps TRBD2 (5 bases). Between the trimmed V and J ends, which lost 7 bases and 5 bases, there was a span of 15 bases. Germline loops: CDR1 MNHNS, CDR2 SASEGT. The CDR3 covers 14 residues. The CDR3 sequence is CASTPAESDNEQFF. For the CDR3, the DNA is TGTGCCAGCACGCCAGCGGAGTCCGACAATGAGCAGTTCTTC.

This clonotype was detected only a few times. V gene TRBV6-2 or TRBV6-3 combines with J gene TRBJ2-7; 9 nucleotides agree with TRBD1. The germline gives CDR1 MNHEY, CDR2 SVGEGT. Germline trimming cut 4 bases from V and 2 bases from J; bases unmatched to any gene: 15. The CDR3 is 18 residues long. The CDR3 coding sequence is TGTGCCAGCAGTTCACCCAAACCCCCCGGACAGGGGACCTACGAGCAGTACTTC. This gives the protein CASSSPKPPGQGTYEQYF.

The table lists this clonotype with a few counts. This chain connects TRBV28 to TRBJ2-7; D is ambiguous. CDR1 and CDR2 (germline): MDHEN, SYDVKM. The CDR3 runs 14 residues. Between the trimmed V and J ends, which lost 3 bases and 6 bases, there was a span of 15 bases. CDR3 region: CASSLVGIEPEQYF. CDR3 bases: TGTGCCAGCAGTTTGGTGGGAATCGAACCCGAGCAGTACTTC.

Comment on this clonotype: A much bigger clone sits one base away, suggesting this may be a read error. DNA of the CDR3: TGTGTCAGCAGTTACCAGGGGACCGCTGAAAAACTGTTTTTT. This gives the protein CVSSYQGTAEKLFF. This chain connects TRBV6-5 to TRBJ1-4, with a possible D match to TRBD1 (6 bases). This CDR3 has 14 amino acids. The germline V gene encodes CDR1 MNHEY and CDR2 SVGAGI.

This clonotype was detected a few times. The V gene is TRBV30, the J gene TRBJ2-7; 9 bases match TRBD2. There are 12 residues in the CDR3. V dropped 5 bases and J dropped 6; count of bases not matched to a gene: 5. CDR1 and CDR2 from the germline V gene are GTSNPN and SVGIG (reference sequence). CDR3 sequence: CAWGTLAGEQYF. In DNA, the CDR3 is TGTGCCTGGGGTACACTAGCGGGCGAGCAGTACTTC.

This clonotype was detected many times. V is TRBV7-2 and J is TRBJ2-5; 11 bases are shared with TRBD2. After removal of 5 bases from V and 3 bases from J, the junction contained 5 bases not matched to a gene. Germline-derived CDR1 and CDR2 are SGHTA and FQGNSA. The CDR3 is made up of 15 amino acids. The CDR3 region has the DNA TGTGCCAGCAGCGGCCAACTAGCGGGAGAAGAGACCCAGTACTTC. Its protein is CASSGQLAGEETQYF.

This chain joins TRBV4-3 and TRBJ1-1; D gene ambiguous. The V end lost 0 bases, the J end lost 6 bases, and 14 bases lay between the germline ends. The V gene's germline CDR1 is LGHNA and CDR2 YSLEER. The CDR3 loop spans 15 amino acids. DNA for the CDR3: TGCGCCAGCAGCCAAGATCTACCTTTCTTCGCTGAAGCTTTCTTT. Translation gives CASSQDLPFFAEAFF.

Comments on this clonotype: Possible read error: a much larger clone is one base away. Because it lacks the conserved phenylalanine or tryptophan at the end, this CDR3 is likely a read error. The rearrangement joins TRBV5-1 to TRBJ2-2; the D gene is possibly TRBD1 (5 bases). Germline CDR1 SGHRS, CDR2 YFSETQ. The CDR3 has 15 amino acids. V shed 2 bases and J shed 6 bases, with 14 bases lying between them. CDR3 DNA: TGCGCCAGCAGCTTACAGGACCCTTGGGCCGGGGAGCTGTTTTCT. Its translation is CASSLQDPWAGELFS.

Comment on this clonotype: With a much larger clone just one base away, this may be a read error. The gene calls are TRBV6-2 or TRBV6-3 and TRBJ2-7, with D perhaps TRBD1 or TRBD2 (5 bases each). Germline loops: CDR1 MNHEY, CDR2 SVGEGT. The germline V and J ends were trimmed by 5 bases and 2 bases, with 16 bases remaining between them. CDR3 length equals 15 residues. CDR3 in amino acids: CASSLLRDGAYEQYF. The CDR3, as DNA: TGTGCCAGCAGTCTCCTCCGGGACGGGGCCTACGAGCAGTACTTC.

CDR3 nucleotide sequence: TGTGCCAGCAGGAGGACTAGCTTAGGCACAGATACGCAGTATTTT. This sequence encodes CASRRTSLGTDTQYF. J is TRBJ2-3 and V is TRBV6-1; TRBD2 aligns across 8 bases. This CDR3 is 15 amino acids long. V gave up 6 bases and J gave up 1 base; unmatched junction bases: 6. CDR1 is MNHNS and CDR2 is SASEGT in the germline V gene.

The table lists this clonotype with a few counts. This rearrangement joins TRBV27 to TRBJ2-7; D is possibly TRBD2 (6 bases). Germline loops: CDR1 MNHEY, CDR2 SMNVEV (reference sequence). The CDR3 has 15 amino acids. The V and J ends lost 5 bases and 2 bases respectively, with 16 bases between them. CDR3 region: CASSPGVGATYEQYF. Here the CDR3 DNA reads TGTGCCAGCAGTCCGGGGGTTGGCGCCACCTACGAGCAGTACTTC.

The CDR3 sequence is CASSPGPARGTVQETQYF. In DNA, the CDR3 is TGCGCCAGCAGCCCGGGCCCCGCCCGAGGGACAGTCCAAGAGACCCAGTACTTC. The V gene is TRBV5-1, the J gene TRBJ2-5; TRBD1 matches 7 bases. The trim removed 4 bases at V and 1 base at J, leaving 16 bases unmatched. CDR1 SGHRS and CDR2 YFSETQ come from the germline V gene. The CDR3 length is 18 residues. The full variable domain, with the rest looked up from reference TRBV5-1 and TRBJ2-5, is KAGVTQTPRYLIKTRGQQVTLSCSPISGHRSVSWYQQTPGQGLQFLFEYFSETQRNKGNFPGRFSGRQFSNSRSEMNVSTLELGDSALYLCASSPGPARGTVQETQYFGPGTRLLVL.

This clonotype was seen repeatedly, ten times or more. This chain's CDR3 is CASSSIGRETQYF. The CDR3 DNA follows: TGTGCCAGCAGCTCGATCGGACGCGAGACCCAGTACTTC. The rearrangement uses TRBV7-2 and TRBJ2-5; D call uncertain. This CDR3 comprises 13 residues. V was trimmed by 4 bases and J by 5 bases, leaving 11 bases between them. CDR1 is SGHTA, CDR2 FQGNSA, per germline. The full variable domain, completed using reference TRBV7-2 and TRBJ2-5, is GAGVSQSPSNKVTEKGKDVELRCDPISGHTALYWYRQSLGQGLEFLIYFQGNSAPDKSGLPSDRFSAERTGGSVSTLTIQRTQQEDSAVYLCASSSIGRETQYFGPGTRLLVL.

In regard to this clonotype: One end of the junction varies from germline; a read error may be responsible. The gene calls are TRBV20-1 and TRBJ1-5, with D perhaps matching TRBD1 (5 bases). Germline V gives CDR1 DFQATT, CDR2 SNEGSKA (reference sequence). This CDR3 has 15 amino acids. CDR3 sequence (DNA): TGCAGTGCTAGCTCAGGGTCGTTCGGCGATCAGCCCCGGCATTTT. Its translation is CSASSGSFGDQPRHF.

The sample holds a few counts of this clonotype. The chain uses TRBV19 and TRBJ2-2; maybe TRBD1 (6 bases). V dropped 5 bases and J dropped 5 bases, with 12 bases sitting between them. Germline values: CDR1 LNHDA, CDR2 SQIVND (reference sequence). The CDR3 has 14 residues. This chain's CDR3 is CASSPPQGTGELFF. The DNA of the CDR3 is TGTGCCAGTAGTCCCCCTCAGGGGACCGGGGAGCTGTTTTTT.

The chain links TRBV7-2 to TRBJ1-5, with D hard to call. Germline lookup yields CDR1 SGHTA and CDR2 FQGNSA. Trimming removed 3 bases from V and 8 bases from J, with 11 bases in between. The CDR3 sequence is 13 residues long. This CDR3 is CASSFSPAEPQHF. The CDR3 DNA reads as TGTGCCAGCAGCTTTTCTCCCGCGGAGCCCCAGCATTTT.

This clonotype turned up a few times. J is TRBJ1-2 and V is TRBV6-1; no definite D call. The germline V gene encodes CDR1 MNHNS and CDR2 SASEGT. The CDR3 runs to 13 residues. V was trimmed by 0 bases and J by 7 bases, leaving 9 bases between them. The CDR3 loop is CASSEAASGGYTF. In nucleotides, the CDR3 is TGTGCCAGCAGTGAAGCAGCCTCCGGTGGCTACACCTTC.